This is a list of T cell receptor beta chains from one sample in a study of T cell changes during pregnancy in multiple sclerosis. This table comes from immunoSEQ multiplex PCR, and its TCRdb copy is limited to in-frame clones, with some not included. The table has around 55,000 clones, approximately 94% seen once. The sample was CD8+ T cells from peripheral blood mononuclear cells, taken in the third trimester of pregnancy. All receptors derive from a female donor with multiple sclerosis, enrolled in a pregnancy study. Each CDR3 is given with its conserved first and last residue. Fields, in order: V gene, J gene, D gene, CDR3 protein, CDR3 DNA. A D gene is named only where the DNA matches it firmly.

TRBV19	TRBJ2-1	TRBD2	CASSSWLAGGLYNEQFF	TGTGCCAGTAGTAGTTGGCTAGCGGGAGGTCTCTACAATGAGCAGTTCTTC
TRBV4-3	TRBJ2-1	TRBD2	CASSQRLAGAWNEQFF	TGCGCCAGCAGCCAACGACTAGCGGGAGCCTGGAATGAGCAGTTCTTC
TRBV6-5	TRBJ1-1	NA	CASSSNMNTEAFF	TGTGCCAGCAGTTCAAACATGAACACTGAAGCTTTCTTT
TRBV6-1	TRBJ2-1	TRBD2	CASSDGGSLPYNEQFF	TGTGCCAGCAGTGACGGCGGGAGTTTACCCTACAATGAGCAGTTCTTC
TRBV29-1	TRBJ2-5	TRBD1	CSVEEQGAVIETQYF	TGCAGCGTTGAAGAGCAGGGGGCAGTGATTGAGACCCAGTACTTC
TRBV10-1	TRBJ1-5	NA	CASSDDRNSNQPQHF	TGCGCCAGCAGTGATGACAGGAATAGCAATCAGCCCCAGCATTTT
TRBV19	TRBJ2-7	NA	CASSIGGNLGYEQYF	TGTGCCAGTAGTATTGGCGGGAATCTAGGGTACGAGCAGTACTTC
TRBV6-1	TRBJ1-5	NA	CASSVRPGGGQPQHF	TGTGCCAGCAGTGTCCGACCCGGGGGGGGTCAGCCCCAGCATTTT
TRBV6-5	TRBJ2-1	TRBD2	CASSHGAGGDNEQFF	TGTGCCAGCAGTCACGGGGCGGGAGGGGACAATGAGCAGTTCTTC
TRBV10-3	TRBJ1-1	TRBD1	CAIGQGDTEAFF	TGTGCCATCGGCCAGGGGGACACTGAAGCTTTCTTT
TRBV5-5	TRBJ2-6	TRBD1	CASSFLPGQGDSGANVLTF	TGTGCCAGCAGCTTTTTACCGGGACAGGGGGACTCTGGGGCCAACGTCCTGACTTTC